This T cell receptor (beta chain) is from a study of blood T cell repertoires in COVID-19. About the study: The United States, Italy and Spain were the sources of the acute and convalescent COVID-19 samples.

Some clones are missing from TCRdb's copy, which holds only in-frame ones; the method was immunoSEQ multiplex PCR. The sample yields around 150,000 clones, about 88% seen once. This CDR3 is built from 14 residues. The germline V gene encodes CDR1 LNHDA and CDR2 SQIVND (reference sequence). V was pared by 3 bases and J by 1 base, with 8 bases between. Sequences were obtained from peripheral blood. The chain links TRBV19 to TRBJ2-3, with D possibly TRBD2 on 5 matching bases. The sequence was obtained from a man aged 35 to 55 with acute or convalescent COVID-19. CDR3 in DNA: TGTGCCAGTAGTATTTATAGCGGCACAGATACGCAGTATTTT. Translating it yields CASSIYSGTDTQYF.